This T cell receptor beta chain came from a study of shared clonotypes between healthy human individuals. Overall study results and limits: Estimated richness values were generally larger in naive subsets than in memory subsets. Rarefaction demonstrated incomplete sorted-subset sequencing despite large depth.

The method was immunoSEQ multiplex PCR; TCRdb's version includes in-frame clones alone and lacks a portion of them. In the table there are about 1 million clones, 60% to 80% of which are singletons. Per germline, CDR1 SNHLY and CDR2 FYNNEI. This CDR3 region has 16 residues. Trimming left V 2 bases short and J 6 bases short, with 19 bases between. To note about this clone: The antigen remains undetermined.

The donors, healthy adults who were HIV-negative, had experienced no recent acute infections or vaccinations. Sequencing input: memory CD4+ T cells sorted from blood. Subset denoted: CD45RA-negative fraction. The rearrangement links TRBV2 to TRBJ1-1; no reliable D call. This TCR came from a man between 18 and 35 years old in good health. This CDR3 reads CASSETPRQDISEAFF. The CDR3 nucleotides read TGTGCCAGCAGTGAAACCCCCAGGCAGGATATCTCTGAAGCTTTCTTT.